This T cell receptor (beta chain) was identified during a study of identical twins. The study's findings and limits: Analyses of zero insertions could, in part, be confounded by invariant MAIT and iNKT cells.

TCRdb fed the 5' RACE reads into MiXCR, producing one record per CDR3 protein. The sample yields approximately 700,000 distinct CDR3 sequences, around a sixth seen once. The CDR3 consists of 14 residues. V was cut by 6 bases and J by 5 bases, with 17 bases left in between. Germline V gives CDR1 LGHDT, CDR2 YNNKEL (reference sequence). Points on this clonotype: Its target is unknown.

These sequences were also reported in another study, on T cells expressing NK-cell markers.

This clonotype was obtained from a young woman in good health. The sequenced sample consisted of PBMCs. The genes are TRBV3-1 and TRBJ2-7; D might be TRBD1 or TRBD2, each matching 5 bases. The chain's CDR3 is CASRETGRGDEQYF. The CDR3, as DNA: TGTGCCAGCAGGGAAACGGGACGGGGAGACGAGCAGTACTTC.